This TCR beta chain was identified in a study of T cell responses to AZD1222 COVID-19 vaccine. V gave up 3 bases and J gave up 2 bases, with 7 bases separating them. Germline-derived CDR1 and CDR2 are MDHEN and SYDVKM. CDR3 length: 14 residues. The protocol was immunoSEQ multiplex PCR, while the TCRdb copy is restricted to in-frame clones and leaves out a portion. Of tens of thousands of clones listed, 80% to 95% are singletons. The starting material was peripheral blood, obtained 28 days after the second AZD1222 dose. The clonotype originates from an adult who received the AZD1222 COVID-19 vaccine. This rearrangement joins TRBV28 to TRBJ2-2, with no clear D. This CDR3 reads CASSLYRNTGELFF. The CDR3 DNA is TGTGCCAGCAGTTTGTACAGAAACACCGGGGAGCTGTTTTTT.